This T cell receptor (beta chain) was documented in a study of control samples from healthy donors and cancer patients. The trim removed 7 bases at V and 5 bases at J, leaving 5 bases unmatched. There are 12 residues in the CDR3. Per the germline V gene, CDR1 is SQVTM and CDR2 is ANQGSEA. The protocol was immunoSEQ multiplex PCR, while the TCRdb copy is restricted to in-frame clones and leaves out a portion. Of approximately 170,000 clones in the sample, almost 90% were seen once. The sample comprised blood. The receptor comes from a woman aged 45-65 years in good health. The V and J genes are TRBV29-1 and TRBJ2-3; 8 positions match TRBD2. The CDR3 is CSAGGGQDTQYF. CDR3 sequence (DNA): TGCAGCGCCGGCGGGGGGCAAGATACGCAGTATTTT.